One and the same sample provided the 29 T cell receptor beta chains below, sequenced in a study of cytomegalovirus exposure and HLA in healthy donors. Profiled with immunoSEQ multiplex PCR; TCRdb holds only in-frame clones, not every one. The table has over 200,000 clones, about nine tenths seen once; the top ten hold roughly 2%. Sequencing input: PBMCs. The receptors derive from a woman aged 18-29 years in good health and CMV-seropositive.

The chain is built from TRBV5-5 and TRBJ2-7; TRBD2 aligns across 7 bases. Germline-derived CDR1 and CDR2 are SGHKS and YYEKEE (reference sequence). The junction had 13 bases not matched to a gene; V was cut back by 4 bases and J by 6 bases. The CDR3 extends over 15 amino acids. The CDR3 DNA reads as TGTGCCAGCAGCAGGAATCAGGTGGCGGGAGCCGAGCAGTACTTC. It yields the protein CASSRNQVAGAEQYF.

The rearrangement joins TRBV7-9 to TRBJ1-2; D possibly corresponds to TRBD1 (5 bases). Germline assignment: CDR1 SEHNR and CDR2 FQNEAQ (reference sequence). V was trimmed by 3 bases and J by 8 bases, leaving 10 bases between them. The CDR3 is made up of 12 amino acids. The CDR3 nucleotides read TGTGCCAGCAGCTTCGACGGGGGAGGCTACACCTTC. Translating gives CASSFDGGGYTF.

The V and J genes are TRBV4-1 and TRBJ1-2, with D perhaps TRBD1 (5 bases). This CDR3 has 15 amino acids. Trimming removed 0 bases at V and 8 bases at J, with 16 bases between. Germline values: CDR1 MGHRA, CDR2 YSYEKL. This chain's CDR3 is CASSQDQWGRSGYTF. The CDR3 coding sequence is TGCGCCAGCAGCCAAGATCAGTGGGGCAGAAGCGGCTACACCTTC.

The chain couples TRBV2 to TRBJ2-7; the match to TRBD1 covers 7 bases. This CDR3 comprises 14 residues. J lost 0 bases, V lost 6 bases, and 5 bases had no gene match. Germline V gives CDR1 SNHLY, CDR2 FYNNEI. The CDR3 DNA is TGTGCCAGCAGCGGGGACAGCTACTCCTACGAGCAGTACTTC. Its protein is CASSGDSYSYEQYF.

V usage is TRBV6-1 and J usage is TRBJ2-7; 14 bases agree with TRBD2. Germline V CDR1 and CDR2: MNHNS, SASEGT. Germline trimming cut 0 bases from V and 7 bases from J; bases unmatched to any gene: 2. The CDR3 runs 15 residues. The CDR3 DNA is TGTGCCAGCAGTGAAGCCGGACTAGCGGGAGGAGAGCAGTACTTC. Translated, it gives CASSEAGLAGGEQYF.

The CDR3: CASSPTGTTEAFF. CDR3 coding DNA: TGCGCCAGCAGCCCAACAGGGACCACTGAAGCTTTCTTT. The gene calls are TRBV5-1 and TRBJ1-1; the D gene is possibly TRBD1 (6 bases). Germline V gene lookup returns CDR1 SGHRS and CDR2 YFSETQ. This CDR3 contains 13 residues. V lost 4 bases and J 4 bases, leaving 11 bases between the germline ends. Full variable domain (rest looked up from reference TRBV5-1 and TRBJ1-1): KAGVTQTPRYLIKTRGQQVTLSCSPISGHRSVSWYQQTPGQGLQFLFEYFSETQRNKGNFPGRFSGRQFSNSRSEMNVSTLELGDSALYLCASSPTGTTEAFFGQGTRLTVV.

This rearrangement joins TRBV6-5 to TRBJ1-1; 7 nucleotides line up with TRBD1. CDR3 length: 12 residues. Germline V gene data show CDR1 as MNHEY and CDR2 as SVGAGI. V shed 5 bases and J 6 bases; nucleotides not matched to a gene: 3. CDR3 loop: CASSAGTAEAFF. The CDR3 bases are TGTGCCAGCAGTGCCGGGACAGCTGAAGCTTTCTTT.

This clone came up once. The chain carries TRBV4-1 and TRBJ1-2; D gene ambiguous. Germline lookup yields CDR1 MGHRA and CDR2 YSYEKL. The CDR3 spans 16 residues. The V and J ends lost 2 bases and 2 bases respectively, with 15 bases between them. CDR3 protein: CASSQRHTTANYGYTF. The CDR3 region has the DNA TGCGCCAGCAGCCAAAGACACACAACCGCCAACTATGGCTACACCTTC.

The chain uses TRBV4-2 and TRBJ1-2; D not certain. Trimming took off 4 bases at V and 4 bases at J, with 7 bases between the two ends. From germline, CDR1 is LGHNA and CDR2 YNFKEQ. The CDR3 length is 12 residues. The CDR3, as DNA: TGTGCCAGCAGCCTTTACGGCTATGGCTACACCTTC. Protein product: CASSLYGYGYTF.

The rearrangement links TRBV7-9 to TRBJ2-3; D gene ambiguous. The CDR3 runs to 12 residues. The V end lost 3 bases, the J end lost 3 bases, and 4 bases lay between the germline ends. Per the germline V gene, CDR1 is SEHNR and CDR2 is FQNEAQ (reference sequence). The CDR3: CASSFRTDTQYF. CDR3 coding DNA: TGTGCCAGCAGCTTCCGGACAGATACGCAGTATTTT.

The gene calls are TRBV5-5 and TRBJ2-7; no reliable D call. The germline V gene encodes CDR1 SGHKS and CDR2 YYEKEE (reference sequence). This CDR3 spans 11 amino acids. The V end lost 4 bases, the J end lost 10 bases, and 12 bases lay between the germline ends. This chain's CDR3 is CASSQYSSQYF. The CDR3 nucleotides are TGTGCCAGCAGCCAATATAGCTCCCAGTACTTC. The whole variable domain, remainder taken from reference TRBV5-5 and TRBJ2-7, is DAGVTQSPTHLIKTRGQQVTLRCSPISGHKSVSWYQQVLGQGPQFIFQYYEKEERGRGNFPDRFSARQFPNYSSELNVNALLLGDSALYLCASSQYSSQYFGPGTRLTVT.

DNA for the CDR3: TGTGCCAGCAGCTTAGCCATCAGGAGGGAAAAACTGTTTTTT. It is translated as CASSLAIRREKLFF. This chain uses TRBV11-2 with TRBJ1-4; the D is unclear. The V gene lost 1 base and the J gene lost 8 bases, with 11 bases spanning the gap. The CDR3 runs to 14 residues. Germline V gives CDR1 SGHAT, CDR2 FQNNGV.

V usage is TRBV11-3 and J usage is TRBJ2-1; TRBD2 matches at 9 bases. V dropped 5 bases and J dropped 3; count of bases not matched to a gene: 8. This CDR3 has 16 amino acids. Germline CDR1 reads SGHNT; CDR2 reads YENEEA. The DNA of the CDR3 is TGTGCCAGCAGCGAATCTAGCGGGGACCTCTACAATGAGCAGTTCTTC. It yields the protein CASSESSGDLYNEQFF.

The chain employs TRBV4-1 and TRBJ1-5; D remains ambiguous. Germline V gene data show CDR1 as MGHRA and CDR2 as YSYEKL. Trimming stripped 0 bases from V and 9 bases from J, with 9 bases between. The CDR3 contains 13 residues. The CDR3 protein is CASSQEDGRPQHF. CDR3 coding DNA: TGCGCCAGCAGCCAAGAAGACGGGAGGCCCCAGCATTTT.

The rearrangement uses TRBV25-1 and TRBJ2-3; 16 bases fit TRBD2. Trimming cost V 3 bases and J 0 bases; bases outside gene matches: 3. CDR3 length: 18 amino acids. Per germline, CDR1 MGHDK and CDR2 SYGVNS. This chain's CDR3 is CASSEGLAGGASTDTQYF. In DNA form, the CDR3 reads TGTGCCAGCAGTGAGGGACTAGCGGGAGGGGCTAGCACAGATACGCAGTATTTT.

The V call is TRBV5-1, the J call TRBJ2-2; D is perhaps TRBD1 (5 bases). Germline values: CDR1 SGHRS, CDR2 YFSETQ. V was clipped by 3 bases and J by 1 base, with 7 bases between them. The CDR3 extends over 14 amino acids. The chain's CDR3 is CASSSTGNTGELFF. The CDR3 region has the DNA TGCGCCAGCAGCTCCACAGGGAACACCGGGGAGCTGTTTTTT.

This chain uses TRBV6-4 with TRBJ2-1; D remains ambiguous. CDR1 is MRHNA and CDR2 is SNTAGT in the germline V gene. The CDR3 length is 16 residues. V lost 3 bases, J lost 0 bases, and 12 bases lay in between. The CDR3 sequence is CASSEMAVSSYNEQFF. In nucleotides, the CDR3 is TGTGCCAGCAGTGAGATGGCGGTAAGCTCCTACAATGAGCAGTTCTTC.

J is TRBJ2-7 and V is TRBV28; the match to TRBD1 covers 7 bases. Germline-derived CDR1 and CDR2 are MDHEN and SYDVKM. This CDR3 has 12 amino acids. With V trimmed by 10 bases and J by 4 bases, 7 bases remained unmatched. The CDR3 nucleotides are TGTGCCACGCAAGACAGGGTGTACGAGCAGTACTTC. It specifies CATQDRVYEQYF.

This clone was detected only a few times. Additional DNA sequences in this sample encode the identical CDR3. The V gene is TRBV18, the J gene TRBJ1-5, with 8 bases aligning to TRBD1. The germline V gene has CDR1 KGHSH and CDR2 LQKENI. V lost 6 bases, J lost 4 bases, and 5 bases stayed unmatched. The CDR3 sequence is 14 residues long. CDR3: CASSPGQGNQPQHF. In DNA, the CDR3 is TGTGCCAGCTCCCCCGGACAGGGTAATCAGCCCCAGCATTTT.

The gene calls are TRBV21-1 and TRBJ1-2; TRBD1 was called by the table and not checked on the DNA. TRBV21-1 constitutes a pseudogene. The CDR3 spans 13 residues. CDR3 sequence reads: CASSKWPIYGYTF. The CDR3 DNA reads TGTGCCAGCAGCAAATGGCCAATTTATGGCTACACCTTC.

V gene TRBV6-5 combines with J gene TRBJ2-3, with D tentatively TRBD2 (6 bases). CDR1 is MNHEY, CDR2 SVGAGI, per germline. The CDR3 has 16 amino acids. Trimming stripped 0 bases from V and 0 bases from J, with 10 bases between. CDR3 residues: CASSYSAGLSTDTQYF. The CDR3 DNA reads as TGTGCCAGCAGTTACTCGGCGGGGCTCAGCACAGATACGCAGTATTTT.

The chain joins TRBV28 to TRBJ1-2, with 9 bases matching TRBD1. Germline lookup yields CDR1 MDHEN and CDR2 SYDVKM. V dropped 4 bases and J dropped 8; count of bases not matched to a gene: 11. The length of the CDR3 is 15 residues. The DNA for the CDR3 is TGTGCCAGCAGTTCCCGGACAGGGGCCTTAGGGGGCTACACCTTC. Translation: CASSSRTGALGGYTF.

The J gene is TRBJ2-2, the V gene TRBV5-3; TRBD2 matches 7 bases. TRBV5-3 belongs to the ORF category, with a function that is uncertain. This CDR3 region has 16 residues. Germline trimming cut 4 bases from V and 9 bases from J; bases unmatched to any gene: 15. CDR3 sequence: CARSREERDPGRELFF. In nucleotides, the CDR3 is TGTGCCAGAAGCCGTGAAGAGCGGGACCCCGGCAGGGAGCTGTTTTTT.

The chain has TRBV27 and TRBJ1-2; weak D call: TRBD1 (5 bases). Between the trimmed V and J ends, which lost 6 bases and 8 bases, there was a span of 19 bases. This CDR3 has 14 amino acids. Germline V gene data show CDR1 as MNHEY and CDR2 as SMNVEV (reference sequence). CDR3 DNA: TGTGCCAGCAGCCCCCCTGGGACTTCGATCGGCTACACCTTC. Translation: CASSPPGTSIGYTF.

The rearrangement joins TRBV28 to TRBJ2-5; D is perhaps TRBD2 (6 bases). Germline values: CDR1 MDHEN, CDR2 SYDVKM. The V gene lost 6 bases and the J gene lost 0 bases, with 20 bases spanning the gap. The CDR3 runs 17 residues. CDR3 sequence: CASSPMDSGLYQETQYF. The CDR3 coding sequence is TGTGCCAGCAGCCCGATGGATAGCGGACTGTACCAAGAGACCCAGTACTTC. The whole variable domain, filled in from reference TRBV28 and TRBJ2-5, reads DVKVTQSSRYLVKRTGEKVFLECVQDMDHENMFWYRQDPGLGLRLIYFSYDVKMKEKGDIPEGYSVSREKKERFSLILESASTNQTSMYLCASSPMDSGLYQETQYFGPGTRLLVL.

The chain recombines TRBV5-1 with TRBJ2-7; D is perhaps TRBD2 (5 bases). Trimming stripped 0 bases from V and 4 bases from J, with 8 bases between. CDR3 length: 13 amino acids. Germline lookup yields CDR1 SGHRS and CDR2 YFSETQ. CDR3 sequence: CASSLVTGYEQYF. The CDR3, as DNA: TGCGCCAGCAGCTTGGTGACGGGATACGAGCAGTACTTC.

Points on this clone: Different DNA sequences within this sample yield the same CDR3. J is TRBJ1-2 and V is TRBV28, with D unclear. The CDR3 sequence is 11 residues long. The V gene lost 5 bases and the J gene lost 1 base, with 2 bases spanning the gap. Germline assignment: CDR1 MDHEN and CDR2 SYDVKM. This CDR3 reads CASSLNYGYTF. CDR3 bases: TGTGCCAGCAGTCTTAACTATGGCTACACCTTC.

V is TRBV15 and J is TRBJ2-3, with a tentative D call TRBD2 (5 bases). V was shortened by 0 bases and J by 2 bases, with 12 bases between the two germline ends. Germline lookup yields CDR1 LNHNV and CDR2 YYDKDF (reference sequence). CDR3 length equals 16 residues. The CDR3 protein is CATSRDPSGYTDTQYF. CDR3 in DNA: TGTGCCACCAGCAGAGATCCGAGCGGATACACAGATACGCAGTATTTT.

The V and J genes are TRBV19 and TRBJ2-7, with D maybe TRBD1 (5 bases). This CDR3 spans 15 amino acids. V gave up 3 bases and J gave up 3 bases, with 15 bases separating them. Looked up from germline, CDR1 is LNHDA and CDR2 is SQIVND (reference sequence). CDR3 residues: CASSIAQGVLYEQYF. The CDR3, as DNA: TGTGCCAGTAGTATTGCCCAAGGGGTTCTCTACGAGCAGTACTTC.